This T cell receptor (beta chain) is from a study of cytomegalovirus exposure and HLA in healthy donors. Study outcomes and limitations: In vitro assays verified that three CMV-associated chains recognized CMV antigens specifically. The classifier was said to identify cytomegalovirus status with high specificity and sensitivity.

The validation cohort, a group of over a hundred subjects, included the donors and was separate from the approximately 680-subject first cohort. Germline CDR1 reads SNHLY; CDR2 reads FYNNEI. Trimming took 5 bases from V and 0 from J, leaving 5 bases between them. This CDR3 comprises 12 residues. Repertoires were generated with immunoSEQ multiplex PCR, while TCRdb's copy carries only in-frame clones and drops some. This sample has about 130,000 clones, with roughly 90% found just once. On this clone: Its antigen is unknown.

The chain links TRBV2 to TRBJ2-7, with a possible D match to TRBD1 (5 bases). The clonotype originates from a man aged 30-40 years in good health and CMV-seronegative. Sequenced sample: PBMCs. The CDR3 sequence is CASSRGSYEQYF. CDR3 bases: TGTGCCAGCAGTAGGGGCTCCTACGAGCAGTACTTC.